Described below is a single T cell receptor beta chain sequence and its context. The data were obtained in a study of glioma-infiltrating T cells after dendritic cell vaccination. On the study more broadly: Glioblastoma patients came from Phase I and II dendritic cell vaccination trials.

Time point here: after dendritic cell vaccination, including at tumor progression/relapse. Selection required adequate fresh-frozen tumor tissue plus more than two years' survival data. Blood PBMC samples: pre-vaccination, two weeks post third vaccination, and at tumor progression. Libraries were prepared by immunoSEQ multiplex PCR; TCRdb keeps only in-frame clonotypes and omits some of them. The data contain 90,000 to 95,000 clones, 75% to 85% of them seen just once; the ten biggest clones take up roughly 2%. CDR3 length: 17 amino acids. Trimming left V 1 base short and J 0 bases short, with 15 bases between. CDR1 is GTSNPN and CDR2 is SVGIG in the germline V gene (reference sequence).

This sequence joins TRBV30 and TRBJ1-4; the D gene is possibly TRBD1 (5 bases). This clonotype was sampled from a human donor with glioblastoma. This sample comprised blood, obtained after dendritic cell vaccination. CDR3 protein: CAWSDFARATTNEKLFF. The DNA for the CDR3 is TGTGCCTGGAGTGACTTCGCCAGGGCGACAACTAATGAAAAACTGTTTTTT.